The clone carrying this TCR beta chain was seen a handful of times. This specimen comes from a study of T cells after yellow fever vaccination. MiXCR was run by TCRdb on the 5' RACE reads, yielding one entry per CDR3 protein. The sample has more than 450,000 distinct CDR3 sequences, about a fifth seen once. V shed 6 bases and J shed 0 bases, with 3 bases lying between them. There are 12 residues in the CDR3. Germline CDR1 and CDR2: MNHEY and SVGAGI. The specimen was PBMCs, collected about 21 days after the first yellow fever vaccination. The sequence was collected from a man between 18 and 35 years old who received the YFV17D yellow fever vaccine. This chain joins TRBV6-5 and TRBJ1-5; D is uncertain. The CDR3 protein is CASRHSNQPQHF. Here the CDR3 DNA reads TGTGCCAGCAGACATAGCAATCAGCCCCAGCATTTT.